Presented here are 17 T cell receptor beta chains from one specimen sequenced in a study of siplizumab effects on memory and regulatory T cells. No cognate antigen is known for these TCRs. TCRdb keeps only in-frame clones here, not all; method: immunoSEQ multiplex PCR. In the table there are roughly 9,200 clones, around 40% of which are singletons. The cells of the mixed lymphocyte reaction underwent a roughly 6-day coculture at 37°C. The sequenced sample consisted of CFSE-low (dividing) CD4+ T cells sorted from an allogeneic mixed lymphocyte reaction. These receptor sequences come from a human donor in good health; the cells came from an allogeneic mixed lymphocyte reaction.

The V gene is TRBV29-1, the J gene TRBJ2-3; the D gene is possibly TRBD2 (5 bases). In germline, CDR1 is SQVTM, CDR2 ANQGSEA. The CDR3 is 15 residues long. Trimming removed 5 bases from V and 1 base from J, with 16 bases in between. The CDR3 DNA reads as TGCAGCGTTAACCCGCCGGGGAGACGCACAGATACGCAGTATTTT. Amino acids: CSVNPPGRRTDTQYF.

In its sample, this clone was seen a few times. V and J are TRBV18 and TRBJ2-3, with no clear D. The ends were cut back, 3 bases at V and 1 base at J, with 8 bases in the middle. Germline V CDR1 and CDR2: KGHSH, LQKENI. CDR3 size: 14 residues. CDR3 nucleotides: TGTGCCAGCTCACCGGGGTTGGGCACAGATACGCAGTATTTT. It yields the protein CASSPGLGTDTQYF.

In this sample, this clone turned up a few times. The J gene is TRBJ2-7, the V gene TRBV10-2; 8 nucleotides agree with TRBD2. J lost 6 bases, V lost 7 bases, and 8 bases had no gene match. This CDR3 has 13 residues. CDR1 and CDR2 from the germline V gene are WSHSY and SAAADI. The CDR3 spells CASTLAGSREQYF. CDR3 coding DNA: TGCGCCAGCACCCTAGCGGGCTCGCGCGAGCAGTACTTC.

The rearrangement links TRBV5-1 to TRBJ1-1, with D hard to call. CDR3 length equals 13 residues. Germline V gene data show CDR1 as SGHRS and CDR2 as YFSETQ. V was pared by 0 bases and J by 0 bases, with 3 bases between. The CDR3 nucleotides are TGCGCCAGCAGCTTGGGAGTGAACACTGAAGCTTTCTTT. It translates to CASSLGVNTEAFF.

This clone was observed a handful of times. The chain uses TRBV7-9 and TRBJ2-7; TRBD2 might be the D (6 bases). Germline assignment: CDR1 SEHNR and CDR2 FQNEAQ (reference sequence). The CDR3 contains 16 residues. V dropped 5 bases and J dropped 4 bases, with 21 bases sitting between them. CDR3 sequence reads: CASSLYGGPLFYEQYF. The CDR3 DNA reads as TGTGCCAGCAGCCTCTACGGGGGACCTCTTTTTTACGAGCAGTACTTC.

The chain joins TRBV19 to TRBJ2-1, with 10 bases lining up with TRBD2. Germline assignment: CDR1 LNHDA and CDR2 SQIVND (reference sequence). The ends lost 4 bases at V and 0 bases at J; junction bases unmatched: 6. The CDR3 covers 17 residues. CDR3 coding DNA: TGTGCCAGTAGTAAGTCTAGCGGGAGAATCTCCTACAATGAGCAGTTCTTC. This sequence encodes CASSKSSGRISYNEQFF. Full variable domain (outside the CDR3, taken from reference TRBV19 and TRBJ2-1): DGGITQSPKYLFRKEGQNVTLSCEQNLNHDAMYWYRQDPGQGLRLIYYSQIVNDFQKGDIAEGYSVSREKKESFPLTVTSAQKNPTAFYLCASSKSSGRISYNEQFFGPGTRLTVL.

The chain has TRBV7-9 and TRBJ2-3, with 8 bases aligning to TRBD2. The germline gives CDR1 SEHNR, CDR2 FQNEAQ (reference sequence). The J segment lost 3 bases and the V segment lost 6 bases, leaving 11 bases of the junction unmatched. This CDR3 spans 16 amino acids. The CDR3 nucleotides are TGTGCCAGCAGTCGACTAGCGAGAGCGGGGACAGATACGCAGTATTTT. Residues: CASSRLARAGTDTQYF.

The chain carries TRBV9 and TRBJ2-3; perhaps TRBD2 as D (6 bases). Germline V gives CDR1 SGDLS, CDR2 YYNGEE. CDR3 length equals 16 residues. V was trimmed by 0 bases and J by 0 bases, leaving 11 bases between them. The DNA of the CDR3 is TGTGCCAGCAGCGTAGGGACTAACCCTAGCACAGATACGCAGTATTTT. This encodes CASSVGTNPSTDTQYF.

This chain connects TRBV10-3 to TRBJ2-2, with 8 bases aligning to TRBD1. CDR1 is ENHRY, CDR2 SYGVKD, per germline. This CDR3 region has 15 residues. Unmatched junction bases numbered 5, after V lost 8 bases and J lost 0 bases. CDR3 bases: TGTGCCATCCTGGAACAGGGGGCGAACACCGGGGAGCTGTTTTTT. Translation: CAILEQGANTGELFF.

Here the CDR3 reads CASASGGSTYEQYF. DNA of the CDR3: TGCGCCAGCGCTTCGGGCGGGTCTACCTACGAGCAGTACTTC. The V and J genes are TRBV5-1 and TRBJ2-7, with a tentative D call TRBD2 (5 bases). This CDR3 is built from 14 residues. V lost 7 bases and J lost 2, with 16 bases in between. Germline CDR1 and CDR2: SGHRS and YFSETQ. The full variable domain, rest sourced from reference TRBV5-1 and TRBJ2-7, is KAGVTQTPRYLIKTRGQQVTLSCSPISGHRSVSWYQQTPGQGLQFLFEYFSETQRNKGNFPGRFSGRQFSNSRSEMNVSTLELGDSALYLCASASGGSTYEQYFGPGTRLTVT.

This clone was counted between two and nine times. The chain joins TRBV7-2 to TRBJ2-3, with D tentatively TRBD1 (6 bases). Germline lookup yields CDR1 SGHTA and CDR2 FQGNSA. The CDR3 length is 16 residues. V was trimmed by 5 bases and J by 0 bases, leaving 15 bases between them. Here the CDR3 reads CASSLSGDPSTDTQYF. Here the CDR3 DNA reads TGTGCCAGCAGCCTTTCAGGGGATCCTAGCACAGATACGCAGTATTTT.

This chain uses TRBV5-1 with TRBJ2-3; 7 bases agree with TRBD2. V shed 1 base and J 0 bases; nucleotides not matched to a gene: 5. Germline CDR1 reads SGHRS; CDR2 reads YFSETQ. This CDR3 has 16 residues. CDR3 region: CASSLPSGSSTDTQYF. For the CDR3, the DNA is TGCGCCAGCAGCTTGCCTAGCGGTTCTAGCACAGATACGCAGTATTTT.

This clone was seen a few times. The genes are TRBV7-6 and TRBJ2-1; 10 nucleotides align to TRBD2. This CDR3 is 15 amino acids long. Trimming at V came to 4 bases and at J to 4 bases, leaving 4 bases not matched to a gene. In germline, CDR1 is SGHVS, CDR2 FNYEAQ. The CDR3 DNA sequence: TGTGCCAGCAGCTCCCAAGCGGGAGGGTACAATGAGCAGTTCTTC. Translated, it gives CASSSQAGGYNEQFF.

Relative to its sample, this clone is large. The chain couples TRBV14 to TRBJ1-2; D uncertain. This CDR3 contains 13 residues. Per the germline V gene, CDR1 is SGHDN and CDR2 is FVKESK. Trimming removed 0 bases at V and 4 bases at J, with 6 bases between. The CDR3 DNA reads TGTGCCAGCAGCCAAGAGAGGTTCTATGGCTACACCTTC. The encoded protein is CASSQERFYGYTF.

The chain is built from TRBV18 and TRBJ2-5, with D unclear. CDR3 size: 11 residues. Germline V gives CDR1 KGHSH, CDR2 LQKENI. The V and J ends lost 1 base and 5 bases respectively, with 2 bases between them. The CDR3, as DNA: TGTGCCAGCTCACCACGGGAGACCCAGTACTTC. Protein: CASSPRETQYF. The complete variable domain, with remaining parts taken from reference TRBV18 and TRBJ2-5, reads NAGVMQNPRHLVRRRGQEARLRCSPMKGHSHVYWYRQLPEEGLKFMVYLQKENIIDESGMPKERFSAEFPKEGPSILRIQQVVRGDSAAYFCASSPRETQYFGPGTRLLVL.

The chain carries TRBV28 and TRBJ1-2; 8 nucleotides match TRBD1. CDR3 length equals 15 residues. V lost 3 bases to trimming and J lost 8 bases; unmatched junction nucleotides: 11. The germline gives CDR1 MDHEN, CDR2 SYDVKM. CDR3 loop: CASSLDREGSEGYTF. CDR3 DNA sequence: TGTGCCAGCAGTTTGGACAGGGAGGGCTCGGAAGGCTACACCTTC.

The chain links TRBV28 to TRBJ1-1; 7 bases are a match to TRBD1. The CDR3 runs 20 residues. The V and J ends lost 3 bases and 0 bases, in that order; junction bases with no gene match: 19. The V gene's germline CDR1 is MDHEN and CDR2 SYDVKM. DNA of the CDR3: TGTGCCAGCAGTTTGAGAGAGAGGGAAGTGGGACAGAGAATGAACACTGAAGCTTTCTTT. Its protein product is CASSLREREVGQRMNTEAFF.